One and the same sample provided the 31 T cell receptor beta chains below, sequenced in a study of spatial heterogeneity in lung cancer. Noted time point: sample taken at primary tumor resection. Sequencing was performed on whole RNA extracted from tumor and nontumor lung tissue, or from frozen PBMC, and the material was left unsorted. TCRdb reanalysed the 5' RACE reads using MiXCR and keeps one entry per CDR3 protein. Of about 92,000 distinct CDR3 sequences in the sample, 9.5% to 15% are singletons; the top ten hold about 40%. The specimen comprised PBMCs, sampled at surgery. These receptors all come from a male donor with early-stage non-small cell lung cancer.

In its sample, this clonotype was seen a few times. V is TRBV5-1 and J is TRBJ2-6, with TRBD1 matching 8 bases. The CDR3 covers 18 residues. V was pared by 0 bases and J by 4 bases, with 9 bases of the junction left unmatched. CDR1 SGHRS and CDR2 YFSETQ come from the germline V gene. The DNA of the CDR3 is TGCGCCAGCAGCTTGGAGCCCCAGGGGGCGGCGGGGGCCAACGTCCTGACTTTC. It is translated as CASSLEPQGAAGANVLTF. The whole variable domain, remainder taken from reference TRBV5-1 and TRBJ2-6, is KAGVTQTPRYLIKTRGQQVTLSCSPISGHRSVSWYQQTPGQGLQFLFEYFSETQRNKGNFPGRFSGRQFSNSRSEMNVSTLELGDSALYLCASSLEPQGAAGANVLTFGAGSRLTVL.

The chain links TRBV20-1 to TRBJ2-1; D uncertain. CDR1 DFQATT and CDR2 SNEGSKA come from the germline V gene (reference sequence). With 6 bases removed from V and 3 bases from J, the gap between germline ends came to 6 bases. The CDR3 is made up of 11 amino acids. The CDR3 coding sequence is TGCAGTGCGAGTAGCTACAATGAGCAGTTCTTC. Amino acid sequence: CSASSYNEQFF.

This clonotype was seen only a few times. CDR3 protein: CASNRDRGEETQYF. In nucleotides, the CDR3 is TGTGCCAGCAACCGGGACAGGGGGGAAGAGACCCAGTACTTC. The rearrangement links TRBV6-6 to TRBJ2-5, with TRBD1 matching over 11 bases. CDR3 size: 14 residues. Germline loops: CDR1 MNHNY, CDR2 SVGAGI (reference sequence). V was pared by 7 bases and J by 3 bases, with 4 bases of the junction left unmatched.

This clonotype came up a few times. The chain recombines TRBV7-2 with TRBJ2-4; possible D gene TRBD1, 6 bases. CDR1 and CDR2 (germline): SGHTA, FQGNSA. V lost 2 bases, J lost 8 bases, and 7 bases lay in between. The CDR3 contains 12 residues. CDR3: CASSLQGYIQYF. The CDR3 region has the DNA TGTGCCAGCAGCTTACAGGGGTACATTCAGTACTTC.

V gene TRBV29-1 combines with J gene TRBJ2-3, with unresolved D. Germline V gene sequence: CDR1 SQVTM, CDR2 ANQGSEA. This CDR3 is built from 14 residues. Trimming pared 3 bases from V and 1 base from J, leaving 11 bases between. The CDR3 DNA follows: TGCAGCGTTGATACCCGGCCGGGCACAGATACGCAGTATTTT. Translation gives CSVDTRPGTDTQYF.

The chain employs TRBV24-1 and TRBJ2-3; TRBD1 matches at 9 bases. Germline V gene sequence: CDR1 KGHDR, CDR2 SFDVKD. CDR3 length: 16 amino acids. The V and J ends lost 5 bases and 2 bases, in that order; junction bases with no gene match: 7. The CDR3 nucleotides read TGTGCCACCAGTGCCCTAGGACAGGGGATCACAGATACGCAGTATTTT. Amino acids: CATSALGQGITDTQYF.

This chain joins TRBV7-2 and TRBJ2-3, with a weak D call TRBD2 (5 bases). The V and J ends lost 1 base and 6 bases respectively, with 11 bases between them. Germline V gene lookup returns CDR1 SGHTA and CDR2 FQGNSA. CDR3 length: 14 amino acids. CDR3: CASSLVGRADTQYF. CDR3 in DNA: TGTGCCAGCAGCTTAGTAGGGCGGGCCGATACGCAGTATTTT.

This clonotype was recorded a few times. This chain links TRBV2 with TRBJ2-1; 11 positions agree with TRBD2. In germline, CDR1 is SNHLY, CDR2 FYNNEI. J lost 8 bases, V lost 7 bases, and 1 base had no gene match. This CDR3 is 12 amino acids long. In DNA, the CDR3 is TGTGCCAGCAAACTAGCGGGAGATGAGCAGTTCTTC. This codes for CASKLAGDEQFF.

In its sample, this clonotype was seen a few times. DNA for the CDR3: TGTGCCAGCAGTTACGGGACTAGCGGGTCGAACACCGGGGAGCTGTTTTTT. Translating gives CASSYGTSGSNTGELFF. V usage is TRBV6-5 and J usage is TRBJ2-2; 12 nucleotides line up with TRBD2. The germline gives CDR1 MNHEY, CDR2 SVGAGI. The CDR3 sequence is 17 residues long. Trimming took 2 bases from V and 0 from J; bases not matched to a gene: 1.

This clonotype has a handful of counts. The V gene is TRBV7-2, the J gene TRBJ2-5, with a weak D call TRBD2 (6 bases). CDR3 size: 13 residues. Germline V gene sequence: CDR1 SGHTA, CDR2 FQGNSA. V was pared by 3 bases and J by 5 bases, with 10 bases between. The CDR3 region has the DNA TGTGCCAGCAGCTTCGCGGGGTGGGAGACCCAGTACTTC. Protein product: CASSFAGWETQYF.

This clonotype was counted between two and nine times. For the CDR3, the DNA is TGCAGCGTTGAAGACAGCAAAAACATTCAGTACTTC. Residues: CSVEDSKNIQYF. The chain joins TRBV29-1 to TRBJ2-4; D call uncertain. V was pared by 0 bases and J by 3 bases, with 3 bases between. Germline V gene sequence: CDR1 SQVTM, CDR2 ANQGSEA. The CDR3 loop spans 12 amino acids.

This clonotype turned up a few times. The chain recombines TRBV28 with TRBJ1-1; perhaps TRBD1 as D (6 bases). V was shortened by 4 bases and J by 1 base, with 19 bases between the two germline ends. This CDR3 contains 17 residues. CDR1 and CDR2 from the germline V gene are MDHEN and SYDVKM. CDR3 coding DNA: TGTGCCAGCAGTTACCTAAGACAGGCAGGGAGGAACACTGAAGCTTTCTTT. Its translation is CASSYLRQAGRNTEAFF.

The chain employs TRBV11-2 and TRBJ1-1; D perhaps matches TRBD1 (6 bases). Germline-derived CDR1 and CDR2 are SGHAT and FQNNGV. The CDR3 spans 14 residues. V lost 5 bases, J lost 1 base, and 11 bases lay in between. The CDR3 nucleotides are TGTGCCAGCAGCCGAAGGACAGAGAACACTGAAGCTTTCTTT. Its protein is CASSRRTENTEAFF. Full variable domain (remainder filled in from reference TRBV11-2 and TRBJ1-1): EAGVAQSPRYKIIEKRQSVAFWCNPISGHATLYWYQQILGQGPKLLIQFQNNGVVDDSQLPKDRFSAERLKGVDSTLKIQPAKLEDSAVYLCASSRRTENTEAFFGQGTRLTVV.

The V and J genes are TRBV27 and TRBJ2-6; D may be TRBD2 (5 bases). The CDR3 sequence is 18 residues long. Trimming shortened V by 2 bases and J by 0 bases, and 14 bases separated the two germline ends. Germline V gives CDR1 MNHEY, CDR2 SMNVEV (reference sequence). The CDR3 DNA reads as TGTGCCAGCAGTTTAAGCGGAAATAGTTTCTCTGGGGCCAACGTCCTGACTTTC. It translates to CASSLSGNSFSGANVLTF.

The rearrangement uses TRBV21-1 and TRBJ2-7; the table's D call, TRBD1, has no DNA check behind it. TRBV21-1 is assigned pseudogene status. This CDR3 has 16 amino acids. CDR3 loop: CASSKRTVSGYYEQYF. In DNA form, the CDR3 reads TGTGCCAGCAGCAAAAGGACAGTAAGCGGCTACTACGAGCAGTACTTC.

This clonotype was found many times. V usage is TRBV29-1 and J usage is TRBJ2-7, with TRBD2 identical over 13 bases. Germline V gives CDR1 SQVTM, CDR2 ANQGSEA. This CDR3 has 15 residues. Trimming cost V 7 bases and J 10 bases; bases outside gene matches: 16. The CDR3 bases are TGCAGCGCTCGACAGGGCGGACTAGCGGGGGACCTACAGTACTTC. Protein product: CSARQGGLAGDLQYF.

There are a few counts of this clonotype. CDR3 nucleotide sequence: TGTGCCAGCAGTTATCTAGGGGACGCTGAAGCTTTCTTT. Protein product: CASSYLGDAEAFF. This sequence joins TRBV6-2 or TRBV6-3 and TRBJ1-1; possibly TRBD1 for D (5 bases). Trimming took 3 bases from V and 6 from J, leaving 11 bases between them. This CDR3 contains 13 residues. Germline V gives CDR1 MNHEY, CDR2 SVGEGT.

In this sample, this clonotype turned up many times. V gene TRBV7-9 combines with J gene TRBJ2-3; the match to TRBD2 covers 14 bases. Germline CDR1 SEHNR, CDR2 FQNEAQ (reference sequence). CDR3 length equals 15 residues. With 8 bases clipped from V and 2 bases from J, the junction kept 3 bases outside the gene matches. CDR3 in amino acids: CASRGLAGDTDTQYF. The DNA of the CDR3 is TGTGCCAGCCGGGGACTAGCGGGAGACACAGATACGCAGTATTTT.

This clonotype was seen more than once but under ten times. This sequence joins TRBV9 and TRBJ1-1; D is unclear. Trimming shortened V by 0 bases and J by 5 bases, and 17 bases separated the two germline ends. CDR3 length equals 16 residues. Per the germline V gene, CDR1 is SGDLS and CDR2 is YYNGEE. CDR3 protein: CASSVDPRPSGTEAFF. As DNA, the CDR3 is TGTGCCAGCAGCGTAGATCCCCGGCCTTCGGGTACTGAAGCTTTCTTT.

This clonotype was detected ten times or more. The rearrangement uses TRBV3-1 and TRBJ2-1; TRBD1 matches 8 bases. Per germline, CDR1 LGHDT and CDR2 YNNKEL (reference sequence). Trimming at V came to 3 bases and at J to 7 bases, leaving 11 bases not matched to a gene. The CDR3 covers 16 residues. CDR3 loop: CASSQGNRGSWNEQFF. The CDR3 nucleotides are TGTGCCAGCAGCCAGGGAAACAGGGGGTCGTGGAATGAGCAGTTCTTC.

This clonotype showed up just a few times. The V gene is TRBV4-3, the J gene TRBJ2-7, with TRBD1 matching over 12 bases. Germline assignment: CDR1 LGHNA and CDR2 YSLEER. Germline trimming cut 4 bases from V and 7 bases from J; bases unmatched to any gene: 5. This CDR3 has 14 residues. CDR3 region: CASSLGQGAREQYF. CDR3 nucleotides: TGCGCCAGCAGCCTGGGACAGGGGGCGCGGGAGCAGTACTTC.

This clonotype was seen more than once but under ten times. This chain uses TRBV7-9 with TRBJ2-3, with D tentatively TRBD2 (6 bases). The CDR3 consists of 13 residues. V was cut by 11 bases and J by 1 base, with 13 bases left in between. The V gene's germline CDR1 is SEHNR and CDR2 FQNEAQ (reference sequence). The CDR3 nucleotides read TGTGCCGGACTGGCTAGCGGCACAGATACGCAGTATTTT. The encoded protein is CAGLASGTDTQYF.

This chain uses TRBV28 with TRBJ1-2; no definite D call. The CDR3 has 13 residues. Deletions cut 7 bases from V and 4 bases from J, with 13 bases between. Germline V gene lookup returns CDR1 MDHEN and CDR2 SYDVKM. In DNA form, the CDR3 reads TGTGCCAGCACCCTTGGCGGGCTCTATGGCTACACCTTC. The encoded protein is CASTLGGLYGYTF.

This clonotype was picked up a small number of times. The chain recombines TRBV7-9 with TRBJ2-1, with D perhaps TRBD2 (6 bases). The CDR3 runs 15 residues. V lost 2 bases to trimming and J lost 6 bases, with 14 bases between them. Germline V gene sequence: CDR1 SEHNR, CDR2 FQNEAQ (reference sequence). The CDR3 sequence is CASSLRTGVPNEQFF. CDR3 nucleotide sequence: TGTGCCAGCAGCTTAAGAACGGGAGTCCCCAATGAGCAGTTCTTC. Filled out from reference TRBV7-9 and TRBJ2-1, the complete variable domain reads DTGVSQNPRHKITKRGQNVTFRCDPISEHNRLYWYRQTLGQGPEFLTYFQNEAQLEKSRLLSDRFSAERPKGSFSTLEIQRTEQGDSAMYLCASSLRTGVPNEQFFGPGTRLTVL.

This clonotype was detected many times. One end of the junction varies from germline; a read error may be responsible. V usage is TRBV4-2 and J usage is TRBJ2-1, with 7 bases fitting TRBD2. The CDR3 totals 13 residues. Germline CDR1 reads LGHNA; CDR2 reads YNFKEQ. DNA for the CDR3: TGTGCCAGCAGCCAAGCGAGAGACGGGGGGTTTACTTTC. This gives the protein CASSQARDGGFTF.

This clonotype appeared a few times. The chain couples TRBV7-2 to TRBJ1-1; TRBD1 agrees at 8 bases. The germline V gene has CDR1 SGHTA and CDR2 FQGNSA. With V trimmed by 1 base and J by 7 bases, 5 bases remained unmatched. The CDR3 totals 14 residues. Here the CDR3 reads CASSLVRDRSEAFF. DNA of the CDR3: TGTGCCAGCAGCTTAGTAAGGGACAGGAGTGAAGCTTTCTTT.

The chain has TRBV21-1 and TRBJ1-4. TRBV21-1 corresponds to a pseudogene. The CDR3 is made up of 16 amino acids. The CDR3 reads CASSFHRKENNEKLFF. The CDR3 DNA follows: TGTGCCAGCAGCTTCCACCGAAAGGAGAATAATGAAAAACTGTTTTTT.

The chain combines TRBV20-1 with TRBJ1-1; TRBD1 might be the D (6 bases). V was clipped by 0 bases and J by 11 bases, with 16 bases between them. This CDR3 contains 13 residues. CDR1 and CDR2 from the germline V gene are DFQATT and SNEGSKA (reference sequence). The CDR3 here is CSAREGGQLGAFF. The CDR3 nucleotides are TGCAGTGCTAGAGAAGGGGGACAACTCGGGGCTTTCTTT.

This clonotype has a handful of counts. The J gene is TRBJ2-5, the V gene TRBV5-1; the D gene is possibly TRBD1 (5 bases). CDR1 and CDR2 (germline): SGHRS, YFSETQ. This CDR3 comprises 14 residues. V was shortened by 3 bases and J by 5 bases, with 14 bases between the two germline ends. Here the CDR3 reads CASSSTVSGETQYF. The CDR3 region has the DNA TGCGCCAGCAGCTCGACAGTTTCGGGTGAGACCCAGTACTTC.

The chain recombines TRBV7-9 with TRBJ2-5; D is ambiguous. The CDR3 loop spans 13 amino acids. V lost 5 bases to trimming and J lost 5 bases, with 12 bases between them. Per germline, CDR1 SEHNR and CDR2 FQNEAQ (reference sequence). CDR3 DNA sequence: TGTGCCAGCAGCCTCGCCTCGAGGGAGACCCAGTACTTC. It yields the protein CASSLASRETQYF.

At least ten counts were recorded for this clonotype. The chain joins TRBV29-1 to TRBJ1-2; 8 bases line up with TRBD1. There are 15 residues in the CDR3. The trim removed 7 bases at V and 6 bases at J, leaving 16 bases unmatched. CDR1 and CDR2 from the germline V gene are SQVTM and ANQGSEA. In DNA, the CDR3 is TGCAGCGGGGATCAATCCGGGACAGGAGGCGATGGCTACACCTTC. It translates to CSGDQSGTGGDGYTF.